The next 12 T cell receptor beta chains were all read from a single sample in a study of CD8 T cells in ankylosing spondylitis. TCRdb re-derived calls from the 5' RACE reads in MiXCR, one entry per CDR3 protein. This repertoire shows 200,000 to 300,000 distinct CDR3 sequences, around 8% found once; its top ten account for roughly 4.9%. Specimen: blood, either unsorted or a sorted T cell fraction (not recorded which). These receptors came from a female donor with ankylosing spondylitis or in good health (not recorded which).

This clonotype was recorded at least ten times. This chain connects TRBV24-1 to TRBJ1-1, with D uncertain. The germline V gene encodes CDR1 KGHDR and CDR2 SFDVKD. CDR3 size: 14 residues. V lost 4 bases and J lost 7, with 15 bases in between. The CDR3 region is CATSDPGPPGEAFF. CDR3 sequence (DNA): TGTGCCACCAGTGACCCTGGACCCCCCGGTGAAGCTTTCTTT.

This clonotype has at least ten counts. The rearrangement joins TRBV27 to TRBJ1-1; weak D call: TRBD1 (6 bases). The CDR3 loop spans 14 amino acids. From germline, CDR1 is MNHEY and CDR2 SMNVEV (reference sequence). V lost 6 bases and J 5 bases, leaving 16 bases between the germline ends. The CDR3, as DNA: TGTGCCAGCAGGATTGGGGCAGACAGGACTGAAGCTTTCTTT. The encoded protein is CASRIGADRTEAFF.

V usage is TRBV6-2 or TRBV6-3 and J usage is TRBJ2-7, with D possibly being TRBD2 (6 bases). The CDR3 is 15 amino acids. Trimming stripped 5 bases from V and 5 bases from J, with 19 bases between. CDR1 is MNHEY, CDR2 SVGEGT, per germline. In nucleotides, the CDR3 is TGTGCCAGCAGTGAGCCGGCGGGGACGGGCAACGAGCAGTACTTC. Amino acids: CASSEPAGTGNEQYF.

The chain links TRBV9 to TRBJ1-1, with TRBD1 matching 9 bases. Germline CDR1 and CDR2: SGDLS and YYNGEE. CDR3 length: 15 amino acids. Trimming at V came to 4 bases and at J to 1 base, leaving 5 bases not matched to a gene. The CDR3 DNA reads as TGTGCCAGCAGCTCGACGGGACAGGGGAACACTGAAGCTTTCTTT. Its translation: CASSSTGQGNTEAFF.

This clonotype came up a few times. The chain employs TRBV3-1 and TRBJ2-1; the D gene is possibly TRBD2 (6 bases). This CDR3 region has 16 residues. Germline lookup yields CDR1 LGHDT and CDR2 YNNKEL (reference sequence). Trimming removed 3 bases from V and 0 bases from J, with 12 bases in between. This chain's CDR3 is CASSHDGGSSYNEQFF. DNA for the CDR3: TGTGCCAGCAGCCACGACGGGGGATCCTCCTACAATGAGCAGTTCTTC.

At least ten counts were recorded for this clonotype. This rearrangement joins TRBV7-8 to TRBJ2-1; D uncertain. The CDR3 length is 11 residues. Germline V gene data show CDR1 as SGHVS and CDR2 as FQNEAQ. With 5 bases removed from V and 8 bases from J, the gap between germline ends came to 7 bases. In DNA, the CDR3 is TGTGCCAGCAGCCCCGGAGATGAGCAGTTCTTC. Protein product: CASSPGDEQFF. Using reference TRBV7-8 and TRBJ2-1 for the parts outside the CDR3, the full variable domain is GAGVSQSPRYKVAKRGQDVALRCDPISGHVSLFWYQQALGQGPEFLTYFQNEAQLDKSGLPSDRFFAERPEGSVSTLKIQRTQQEDSAVYLCASSPGDEQFFGPGTRLTVL.

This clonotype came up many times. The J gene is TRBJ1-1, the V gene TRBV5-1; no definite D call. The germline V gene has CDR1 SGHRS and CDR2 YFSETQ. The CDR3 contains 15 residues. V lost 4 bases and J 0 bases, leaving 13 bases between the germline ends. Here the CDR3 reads CASSDSFTLNTEAFF. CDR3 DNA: TGCGCCAGCAGCGATAGCTTTACTTTGAACACTGAAGCTTTCTTT.

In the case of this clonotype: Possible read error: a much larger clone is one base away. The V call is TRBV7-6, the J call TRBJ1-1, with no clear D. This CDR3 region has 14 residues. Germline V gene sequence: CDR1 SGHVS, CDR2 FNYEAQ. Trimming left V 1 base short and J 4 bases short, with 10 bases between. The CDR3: CASSLVATSTEAFF. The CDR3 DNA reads TGTGCCAGCAGCTTAGTCGCGACCAGCACTGAAGCTTTCTTT.

The CDR3 region is CASSTSKDSSYEQYF. CDR3 DNA: TGTGCCAGCAGCACCTCAAAAGATAGCTCCTACGAGCAGTACTTC. The chain has TRBV11-1 and TRBJ2-7; D gene unclear. Germline CDR1 SGHAT, CDR2 FQDESV (reference sequence). This CDR3 is built from 15 residues. Trimming cost V 5 bases and J 0 bases, with 14 bases left between them.

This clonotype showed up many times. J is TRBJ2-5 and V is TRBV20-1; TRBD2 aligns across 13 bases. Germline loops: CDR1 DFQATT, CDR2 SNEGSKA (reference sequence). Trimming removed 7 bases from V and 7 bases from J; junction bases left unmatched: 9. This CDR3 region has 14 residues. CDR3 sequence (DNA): TGCAGTGTCCAGCCGGGACTAGCGGGAAGGACCCAGTACTTC. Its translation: CSVQPGLAGRTQYF.

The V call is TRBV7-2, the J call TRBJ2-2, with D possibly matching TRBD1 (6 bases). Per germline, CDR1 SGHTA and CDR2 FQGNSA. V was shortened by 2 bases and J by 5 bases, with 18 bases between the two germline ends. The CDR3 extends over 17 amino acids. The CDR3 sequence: CASSLRGHKLDTGELFF. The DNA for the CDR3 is TGTGCCAGCAGCTTAAGGGGACACAAACTGGATACCGGGGAGCTGTTTTTT. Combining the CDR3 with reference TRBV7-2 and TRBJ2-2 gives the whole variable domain GAGVSQSPSNKVTEKGKDVELRCDPISGHTALYWYRQSLGQGLEFLIYFQGNSAPDKSGLPSDRFSAERTGGSVSTLTIQRTQQEDSAVYLCASSLRGHKLDTGELFFGEGSRLTVL.

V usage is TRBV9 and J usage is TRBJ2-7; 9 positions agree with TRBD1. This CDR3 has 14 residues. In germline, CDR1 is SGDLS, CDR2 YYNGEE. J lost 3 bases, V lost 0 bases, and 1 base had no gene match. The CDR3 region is CASSVGGQGYEQYF. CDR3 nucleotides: TGTGCCAGCAGCGTAGGGGGACAGGGCTACGAGCAGTACTTC.